This T cell receptor beta chain stems from a study of shared clonotypes between healthy human individuals. Study-level findings and limits: Among donors, the sharing of clonotypes was expected to be influenced by sequencing depth. A small donor pool kept down the genetic and exposure-history diversity that was represented. Sampling used blood alone; tissue repertoires probably differ.

On this clone itself: Its matching antigen is unknown.

This CDR3 has 12 residues. The germline gives CDR1 SNHLY, CDR2 FYNNEI. J lost 3 bases, V lost 7 bases, and 3 bases had no gene match. What was sequenced on ten immunoSEQ deep assay plates was unsorted PBMC DNA. Sequenced by immunoSEQ multiplex PCR; TCRdb stores in-frame clones only, minus some. The sample records about 450,000 clones, about four fifths being singletons. V gene TRBV2 combines with J gene TRBJ2-7; 7 bases are shared with TRBD1. Sequencing was performed on PBMCs. This TCR came from a woman aged 40 to 49 in good health. Some clones in this sample may be carry-over from other donors' samples. In nucleotides, the CDR3 is TGTGCCAGCAATAGACAGGGCTACGAGCAGTACTTC. It specifies CASNRQGYEQYF.